The 30 T cell receptor beta chains reported below all come from one sample, sequenced in a study of T cell changes during pregnancy in multiple sclerosis. Sequencing was performed with immunoSEQ multiplex PCR; in TCRdb, only in-frame clones are kept and a portion is missing. The top ten clones hold roughly 2.7% of a sample with 85,000 to 100,000 clones, around 92% of them seen once. Sequencing was performed on peripheral blood, taken in the first trimester of pregnancy. Receptor source: a female donor with multiple sclerosis, enrolled in a pregnancy study.

V gene TRBV5-4 combines with J gene TRBJ1-1; weak D call: TRBD1 (5 bases). The germline V gene has CDR1 SGHNT and CDR2 YYREEE (reference sequence). V lost 4 bases, J lost 1 base, and 11 bases lay in between. CDR3 length: 14 amino acids. CDR3 sequence: CASSPRGGNTEAFF. CDR3 nucleotides: TGTGCCAGCAGCCCCCGGGGGGGGAACACTGAAGCTTTCTTT.

This clone came up once. The rearrangement uses TRBV6-4 and TRBJ2-3, with 11 bases matching TRBD2. V trimming: 2 bases; J trimming: 6 bases; junction bases outside the gene matches: 4. The CDR3 is 15 amino acids. Germline assignment: CDR1 MRHNA and CDR2 SNTAGT. The CDR3 protein is CASSDTSGSGDTQYF. The CDR3 DNA reads TGTGCCAGCAGTGACACTAGCGGGAGTGGCGATACGCAGTATTTT.

This chain links TRBV29-1 with TRBJ1-2; D gene uncertain. Germline CDR1 and CDR2: SQVTM and ANQGSEA. The CDR3 runs 13 residues. With 4 bases removed from V and 2 bases from J, the gap between germline ends came to 11 bases. CDR3 protein: CSVGPPRNYGYTF. Here the CDR3 DNA reads TGCAGCGTTGGGCCCCCCAGGAACTATGGCTACACCTTC.

CDR3: CASKEPRTASYEQYF. The CDR3 region has the DNA TGTGCCAGCAAGGAACCTAGGACAGCCTCCTACGAGCAGTACTTC. This rearrangement joins TRBV6-1 to TRBJ2-7; maybe TRBD1 (6 bases). V dropped 7 bases and J dropped 0 bases, with 16 bases sitting between them. This CDR3 has 15 amino acids. Germline CDR1 and CDR2: MNHNS and SASEGT.

This chain connects TRBV4-1 to TRBJ2-5; weak D call: TRBD1 (6 bases). This CDR3 region has 11 residues. Trimming pared 2 bases from V and 12 bases from J, leaving 10 bases between. Germline lookup yields CDR1 MGHRA and CDR2 YSYEKL. The DNA for the CDR3 is TGCGCCAGCAGCCAACAGGGGCTCAAGTACTTC. Residues: CASSQQGLKYF.

The chain couples TRBV4-1 to TRBJ2-1; 8 bases are a match to TRBD1. Germline CDR1 and CDR2: MGHRA and YSYEKL. The CDR3 is 13 amino acids. V shed 4 bases, J shed 13 bases, and the junction held 9 bases outside the gene matches. The CDR3 loop is CASSLTGDKEQFF. CDR3 bases: TGCGCCAGCAGCCTGACAGGGGATAAGGAACAGTTCTTC.

This chain uses TRBV30 with TRBJ1-2; no clear D. Trimming took 0 bases from V and 8 from J, leaving 10 bases between them. The germline V gene encodes CDR1 GTSNPN and CDR2 SVGIG (reference sequence). The CDR3 sequence is 12 residues long. CDR3 sequence: CAWSVEGWGYTF. The CDR3 nucleotides read TGTGCCTGGAGTGTAGAGGGCTGGGGCTACACCTTC.

This chain uses TRBV28 with TRBJ2-7; TRBD2 agrees at 11 bases. The CDR3 is 16 amino acids. Germline-derived CDR1 and CDR2 are MDHEN and SYDVKM. J was trimmed by 3 bases and V by 5 bases; bases with no gene match: 9. The CDR3 coding sequence is TGTGCCAGCAGTGATACGGGACTAGCGGTCCTCTACGAGCAGTACTTC. Protein: CASSDTGLAVLYEQYF.

The chain carries TRBV5-4 and TRBJ2-7; 16 bases fit TRBD2. After removal of 0 bases from V and 6 bases from J, the junction contained 3 bases not matched to a gene. CDR1 is SGHNT and CDR2 is YYREEE in the germline V gene (reference sequence). The CDR3 has 16 amino acids. CDR3 sequence: CASSLGGLAGGLEQYF. CDR3 in DNA: TGTGCCAGCAGCTTGGGGGGACTAGCGGGAGGGCTCGAGCAGTACTTC.

The V gene is TRBV6-5, the J gene TRBJ2-2; TRBD2 might be the D (5 bases). V lost 1 base and J 4 bases, leaving 10 bases between the germline ends. In germline, CDR1 is MNHEY, CDR2 SVGAGI. The CDR3 runs 15 residues. CDR3 amino acids: CASSYFGSSTGELFF. As DNA, the CDR3 is TGTGCCAGCAGTTACTTTGGGAGTAGCACCGGGGAGCTGTTTTTT.

For the CDR3, the DNA is TGTGCCAGCAGCTCGGACAGGGGGAACACCATATATTTT. This sequence encodes CASSSDRGNTIYF. The V and J genes are TRBV11-2 and TRBJ1-3; 10 bases are shared with TRBD1. Germline V gene data show CDR1 as SGHAT and CDR2 as FQNNGV. V shed 4 bases and J 7 bases; nucleotides not matched to a gene: 1. This CDR3 has 13 residues. Supplemented by reference TRBV11-2 and TRBJ1-3, the full variable domain reads EAGVAQSPRYKIIEKRQSVAFWCNPISGHATLYWYQQILGQGPKLLIQFQNNGVVDDSQLPKDRFSAERLKGVDSTLKIQPAKLEDSAVYLCASSSDRGNTIYFGEGSWLTVV.

The chain employs TRBV19 and TRBJ2-3; 10 bases line up with TRBD2. The CDR3 has 14 amino acids. V dropped 8 bases and J dropped 3; count of bases not matched to a gene: 5. The germline CDR1 and CDR2 sequences are LNHDA and SQIVND (reference sequence). The CDR3 region has the DNA TGTGCCAGTGCTAGCGGGAGTATGACAGATACGCAGTATTTT. It codes for CASASGSMTDTQYF.

The V call is TRBV5-1, the J call TRBJ1-2, with 7 bases identical to TRBD1. Trimming removed 0 bases from V and 8 bases from J; junction bases left unmatched: 13. CDR1 is SGHRS and CDR2 is YFSETQ in the germline V gene. The CDR3 length is 16 residues. CDR3 residues: CASSLGQGLSLSGYTF. Written as DNA, the CDR3 is TGCGCCAGCAGCTTGGGACAGGGACTCTCACTAAGCGGCTACACCTTC.

CDR3 sequence reads: CASSGWTGGFQETQYF. CDR3 bases: TGTGCCAGCAGTGGCTGGACAGGGGGCTTTCAAGAGACCCAGTACTTC. The chain joins TRBV25-1 to TRBJ2-5; 11 bases fit TRBD1. Germline V gene sequence: CDR1 MGHDK, CDR2 SYGVNS. The trim removed 4 bases at V and 2 bases at J, leaving 6 bases unmatched. This CDR3 has 16 amino acids.

V is TRBV4-3 and J is TRBJ2-2; D perhaps matches TRBD1 (6 bases). Between the trimmed V and J ends, which lost 0 bases and 7 bases, there was a span of 12 bases. The CDR3 consists of 15 residues. Germline CDR1 reads LGHNA; CDR2 reads YSLEER. The CDR3 sequence is CASSQDPRTVGELFF. CDR3 sequence (DNA): TGCGCCAGCAGCCAAGATCCCCGGACAGTCGGGGAGCTGTTTTTT.

V is TRBV7-9 and J is TRBJ2-1, with a possible D match to TRBD1 (5 bases). The CDR3 sequence is 17 residues long. Germline assignment: CDR1 SEHNR and CDR2 FQNEAQ (reference sequence). The ends were cut back, 4 bases at V and 2 bases at J, with 18 bases in the middle. The CDR3 bases are TGTGCCAGCAGCTCCCCCGGACACCCCAACGCCTACAATGAGCAGTTCTTC. It specifies CASSSPGHPNAYNEQFF. The complete variable domain, with remaining parts taken from reference TRBV7-9 and TRBJ2-1, reads DTGVSQNPRHKITKRGQNVTFRCDPISEHNRLYWYRQTLGQGPEFLTYFQNEAQLEKSRLLSDRFSAERPKGSFSTLEIQRTEQGDSAMYLCASSSPGHPNAYNEQFFGPGTRLTVL.

The chain employs TRBV27 and TRBJ1-1; the match to TRBD1 covers 9 bases. The germline gives CDR1 MNHEY, CDR2 SMNVEV (reference sequence). The V gene end was trimmed by 5 bases and the J gene end by 7 bases; junction bases not matched to a gene: 8. The CDR3 sequence is 14 residues long. The CDR3 coding sequence is TGTGCCAGCAGTATCCACAGGGGGCTCGGTGAAGCTTTCTTT. As protein: CASSIHRGLGEAFF.

V gene TRBV19 combines with J gene TRBJ2-4, with 12 bases matching TRBD2. Trimming removed 3 bases from V and 10 bases from J; junction bases left unmatched: 4. Germline CDR1 reads LNHDA; CDR2 reads SQIVND (reference sequence). The CDR3 sequence is 14 residues long. The CDR3 spells CASSINTSGRIQYF. DNA for the CDR3: TGTGCCAGTAGTATTAATACTAGCGGGAGGATTCAGTACTTC.

The chain links TRBV6-1 to TRBJ2-5; the D gene is possibly TRBD2 (5 bases). Germline-derived CDR1 and CDR2 are MNHNS and SASEGT. Deletions cut 3 bases from V and 5 bases from J, with 16 bases between. The length of the CDR3 is 15 residues. This CDR3 is CASSDWGAMGETQYF. The CDR3 nucleotides are TGTGCCAGCAGTGATTGGGGAGCCATGGGGGAGACCCAGTACTTC.

This chain joins TRBV7-2 and TRBJ1-5; TRBD1 agrees at 7 bases. The CDR3 contains 16 residues. V shed 4 bases, J shed 3 bases, and the junction held 9 bases outside the gene matches. Per the germline V gene, CDR1 is SGHTA and CDR2 is FQGNSA. CDR3 loop: CASSYGTAPLNQPQHF. In nucleotides, the CDR3 is TGTGCCAGCAGCTATGGGACAGCGCCACTCAATCAGCCCCAGCATTTT.

This CDR3 is CASSVVGGGYGYTF. CDR3 coding DNA: TGTGCCAGCAGCGTAGTTGGCGGGGGCTATGGCTACACCTTC. The genes are TRBV9 and TRBJ1-2, with D perhaps matching TRBD1 (5 bases). The germline CDR1 and CDR2 sequences are SGDLS and YYNGEE. CDR3 length equals 14 residues. Deletions cut 0 bases from V and 4 bases from J, with 10 bases between.

V usage is TRBV20-1 and J usage is TRBJ2-7, with D possibly matching TRBD1 (6 bases). The germline V and J ends were trimmed by 6 bases and 5 bases, with 11 bases remaining between them. This CDR3 comprises 11 residues. Germline V gene sequence: CDR1 DFQATT, CDR2 SNEGSKA (reference sequence). The CDR3 loop reads CSANREHEQYF. The CDR3 region has the DNA TGCAGTGCAAACAGGGAGCACGAGCAGTACTTC.

The chain is built from TRBV5-1 and TRBJ1-2, with D possibly TRBD1 on 6 matching bases. CDR3 length: 16 amino acids. CDR1 SGHRS and CDR2 YFSETQ come from the germline V gene. The V and J ends lost 4 bases and 2 bases respectively, with 18 bases between them. CDR3 sequence: CASSAGGGGVNYGYTF. CDR3 nucleotide sequence: TGCGCCAGCAGCGCGGGTGGGGGCGGCGTAAACTATGGCTACACCTTC.

In nucleotides, the CDR3 is TGCGCCAGCAGCTTGGGACAGGGGTACACTGAAGCTTTCTTT. This encodes CASSLGQGYTEAFF. V is TRBV5-1 and J is TRBJ1-1, with 8 bases aligning to TRBD1. The length of the CDR3 is 14 residues. Germline assignment: CDR1 SGHRS and CDR2 YFSETQ. The junction had 1 base not matched to a gene; V was cut back by 0 bases and J by 3 bases.

V gene TRBV10-3 combines with J gene TRBJ2-2, with a possible D match to TRBD1 (6 bases). Germline-derived CDR1 and CDR2 are ENHRY and SYGVKD. This CDR3 has 14 residues. V lost 10 bases and J 1 base, leaving 13 bases between the germline ends. Written as DNA, the CDR3 is TGTGCCACACAAGAGGGACAGAACACCGGGGAGCTGTTTTTT. It translates to CATQEGQNTGELFF.

This chain links TRBV5-8 with TRBJ2-2; 7 bases are shared with TRBD2. The CDR3 totals 16 residues. CDR1 SGHTS and CDR2 YDEGEE come from the germline V gene. With 5 bases clipped from V and 5 bases from J, the junction kept 12 bases outside the gene matches. The CDR3 DNA is TGTGCCAGCAGAAGTGGAACGGGAGGCAGGACCGGGGAGCTGTTTTTT. This codes for CASRSGTGGRTGELFF.

This rearrangement joins TRBV18 to TRBJ1-1, with D tentatively TRBD1 (5 bases). The CDR3 loop spans 13 amino acids. CDR1 KGHSH and CDR2 LQKENI come from the germline V gene. V dropped 2 bases and J dropped 6 bases, with 10 bases sitting between them. This CDR3 is CASSPRPRAEAFF. CDR3 nucleotides: TGTGCCAGCTCACCAAGGCCCAGGGCTGAAGCTTTCTTT.

The genes are TRBV5-8 and TRBJ2-7; TRBD2 matches at 13 bases. The ends lost 6 bases at V and 4 bases at J; junction bases unmatched: 13. Germline lookup yields CDR1 SGHTS and CDR2 YDEGEE. This CDR3 contains 17 residues. CDR3 in DNA: TGTGCCAGCACCCCCCTGGCAGGGGGACTAGCGGGATACGAGCAGTACTTC. It codes for CASTPLAGGLAGYEQYF. Drawing the rest from reference TRBV5-8 and TRBJ2-7, the complete variable domain is EAGVTQSPTHLIKTRGQQATLRCSPISGHTSVYWYQQALGLGLQFLLWYDEGEERNRGNFPPRFSGRQFPNYSSELNVNALELEDSALYLCASTPLAGGLAGYEQYFGPGTRLTVT.

The J gene is TRBJ2-7, the V gene TRBV9, with D unresolved. The CDR3 covers 15 residues. CDR1 SGDLS and CDR2 YYNGEE come from the germline V gene. The germline V and J ends were trimmed by 0 bases and 0 bases, with 10 bases remaining between them. In DNA, the CDR3 is TGTGCCAGCAGCGTAGACCCCCTACGCTCCTACGAGCAGTACTTC. Its translation: CASSVDPLRSYEQYF.

The CDR3 protein is CASSPATGTSVSEQYF. CDR3 in DNA: TGTGCCAGCAGTCCCGCTACCGGGACTAGCGTCTCCGAGCAGTACTTC. The chain employs TRBV27 and TRBJ2-7, with TRBD2 matching 10 bases. Unmatched junction bases numbered 13, after V lost 5 bases and J lost 6 bases. This CDR3 spans 16 amino acids. CDR1 and CDR2 (germline): MNHEY, SMNVEV (reference sequence).